This TCR beta chain was identified during a study of blood T cell repertoires in COVID-19. Overall study: COVID-19 samples collected from the United States, Italy and Spain covered acute and convalescent phases.

Recovery meant two consecutive negative NP/OP PCR tests, professional clearance, or resolved symptoms. Sequencing was performed with immunoSEQ multiplex PCR; in TCRdb, only in-frame clones are kept and a portion is missing. The table shows approximately 400,000 clones, with approximately 89% occurring only once. Input material: PBMCs or T cells enriched from blood (not recorded which). This TCR was sampled from a man aged 25-45 years who had recovered from COVID-19.

Here the CDR3 reads CASSHSGVTYNEQFF. In nucleotides, the CDR3 is TGTGCCAGCAGCCACTCCGGGGTGACGTACAATGAGCAGTTCTTC. V and J are TRBV5-4 and TRBJ2-1, with D possibly being TRBD2 (5 bases). V gave up 4 bases and J gave up 4 bases, with 15 bases separating them. There are 15 residues in the CDR3. Germline CDR1 is SGHNT and CDR2 is YYREEE (reference sequence).